Included here is one TCR beta chain sequence, with context. These data originate in a study of control samples from healthy donors and cancer patients. The repertoire was sequenced with immunoSEQ multiplex PCR; TCRdb's copy has only in-frame clones and lacks some. In the table there are roughly 450,000 clones, 90% of which are singletons. The germline gives CDR1 LGHDT, CDR2 YNNKEL (reference sequence). The CDR3 is made up of 16 amino acids. Germline trimming cut 5 bases from V and 4 bases from J; bases unmatched to any gene: 9. This rearrangement joins TRBV3-1 (or the pseudogene TRBV3-2) to TRBJ2-1; the match to TRBD2 covers 9 bases. The clonotype was recovered from a middle-aged man with head and neck cancer. The sample taken for sequencing was PBMCs. The CDR3: CASSGLAGEFYNEQFF. CDR3 bases: TGTGCCAGCAGCGGTTTAGCGGGAGAGTTTTACAATGAGCAGTTCTTC.